The next 4 T cell receptor beta chains were all read from a single sample in a study of blood T cell repertoires in COVID-19. The data were produced by immunoSEQ multiplex PCR, yet TCRdb's version contains in-frame clones alone and is incomplete. This table has some 150,000 clones, roughly 84% appearing once. The sample consisted of PBMCs or T cells enriched from blood (not recorded which). The origin of the receptors is a woman between 45 and 60 years old who had been exposed to COVID-19.

The chain recombines TRBV18 with TRBJ1-2, with TRBD1 as a possible D gene (6 bases). Germline V gives CDR1 KGHSH, CDR2 LQKENI. Trimming pared 6 bases from V and 6 bases from J, leaving 14 bases between. This CDR3 comprises 13 residues. CDR3 sequence (DNA): TGTGCCAGCTCGGCCGACAGGATCCATGGCTACACCTTC. Translating gives CASSADRIHGYTF.

The V gene is TRBV19, the J gene TRBJ1-2; tentatively, D is TRBD1 (6 bases). CDR1 is LNHDA, CDR2 SQIVND, per germline (reference sequence). The germline V and J ends were trimmed by 4 bases and 4 bases, with 16 bases remaining between them. The CDR3 is 15 residues long. The CDR3 here is CASSNSATGIYGYTF. The CDR3 bases are TGTGCCAGTAGTAACTCGGCGACAGGTATCTATGGCTACACCTTC.

V gene TRBV27 combines with J gene TRBJ1-1, with TRBD1 matching over 7 bases. CDR3 size: 14 residues. Trimming removed 2 bases from V and 2 bases from J; junction bases left unmatched: 2. In germline, CDR1 is MNHEY, CDR2 SMNVEV (reference sequence). As DNA, the CDR3 is TGTGCCAGCAGTTTAAAGGGGGCTAACACTGAAGCTTTCTTT. It translates to CASSLKGANTEAFF.

J is TRBJ1-3 and V is TRBV19; D gene ambiguous. The CDR3 has 15 amino acids. V lost 3 bases, J lost 4 bases, and 13 bases lay in between. The germline V gene encodes CDR1 LNHDA and CDR2 SQIVND (reference sequence). The DNA for the CDR3 is TGTGCCAGTAGTATCCAGGCAAACAACGGAAACACCATATATTTT. Translating gives CASSIQANNGNTIYF.